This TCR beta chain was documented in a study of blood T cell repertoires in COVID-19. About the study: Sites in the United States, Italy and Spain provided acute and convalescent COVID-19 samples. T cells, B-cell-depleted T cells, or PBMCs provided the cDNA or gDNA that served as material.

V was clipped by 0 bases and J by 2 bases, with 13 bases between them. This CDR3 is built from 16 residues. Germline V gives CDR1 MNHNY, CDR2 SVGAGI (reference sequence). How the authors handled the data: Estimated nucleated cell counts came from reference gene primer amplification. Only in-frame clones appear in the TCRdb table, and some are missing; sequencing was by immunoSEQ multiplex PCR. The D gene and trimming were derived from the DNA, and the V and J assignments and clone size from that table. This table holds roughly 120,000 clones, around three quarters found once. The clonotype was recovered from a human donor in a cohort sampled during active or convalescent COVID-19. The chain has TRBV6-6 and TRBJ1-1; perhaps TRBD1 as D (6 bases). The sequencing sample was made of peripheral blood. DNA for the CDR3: TGTGCCAGCAGTTACTCTTACGGGACAAGTAACACTGAAGCTTTCTTT. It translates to CASSYSYGTSNTEAFF.